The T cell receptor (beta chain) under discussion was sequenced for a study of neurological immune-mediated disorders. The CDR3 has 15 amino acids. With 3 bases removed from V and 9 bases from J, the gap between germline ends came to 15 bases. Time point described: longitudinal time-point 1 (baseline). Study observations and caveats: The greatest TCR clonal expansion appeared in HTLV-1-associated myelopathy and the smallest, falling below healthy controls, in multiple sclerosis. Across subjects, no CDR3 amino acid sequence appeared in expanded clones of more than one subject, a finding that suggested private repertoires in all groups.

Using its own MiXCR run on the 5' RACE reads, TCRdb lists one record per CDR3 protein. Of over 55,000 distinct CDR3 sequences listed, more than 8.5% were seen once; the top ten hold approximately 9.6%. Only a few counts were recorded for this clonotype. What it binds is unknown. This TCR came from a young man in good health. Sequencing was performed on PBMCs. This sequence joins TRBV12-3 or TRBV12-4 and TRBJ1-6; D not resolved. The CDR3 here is CASSFGPKRGSPLHF. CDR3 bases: TGTGCCAGCAGTTTCGGTCCGAAGAGAGGTTCACCCCTCCACTTT.